A selection of T cell receptor beta chains follows, all from one sample in a study of technical replicates of blood from a few donors. Profiling relied on immunoSEQ multiplex PCR, and the TCRdb table lists in-frame clones only, not all of them. Altogether about 98,000 clones are present, around 95% being singletons, with the ten largest covering approximately 0.21%. Sequenced material: T cells isolated from PBMCs. All receptors derive from a human donor in good health. The conserved cysteine and the conserved F or W are not part of the CDR3 here.

TRBV7-9 ASSLIPLPAGTNTGELF
TRBV5-1 ASSLAIGQADEQY
TRBV15 ATSREAVASYEQY
TRBV13 ASSPWTAGNTIY
TRBV16 ASSQSTRDRDAEQY
TRBV18 ASSPGQGAGEDSGNTIY
TRBV7-2 ASSLLTGGDMNTEAF
TRBV7-9 ASSPRGSGGAVKTQY
TRBV15 ATSSTAGTGPLGEAF
TRBV7-9 ASSLVGGGGTEAF
TRBV19 ASTPDFSSSYNEQF
TRBV5-1 ASSLGTGLNQPQH
TRBV27 ASGSGRTYEQY
TRBV11-2 ASSLTGKRLTGELF
TRBV7-6 ASSLSYGDRTLMRGYT
TRBV19 ASSVTSGTYNEQF
TRBV4-1 ASSVQGQGAGEAF
TRBV28 ASIWGQGTSYEQY
TRBV7-9 ASSRDGTSTREQY
TRBV7-6 ASSLLAPGLAASYEQY
TRBV10-2 ASRGGNEKLF
TRBV29-1 SVLGSPRGGYEQY
TRBV6-1 ASTRQGAIEKLF
TRBV6-1 ASRDPPSGDYEQY
TRBV5-4 ASSLVSSGELF
TRBV4-1 ASSKGLAGSSSYNEQF
TRBV28 ASSFIFGWGQVNTEAF
TRBV19 ASSDRVYSGNTIY
TRBV5-1 ASSSGSGSYQETQY
TRBV7-9 ASSSIGGGNYGYT
TRBV5-1 ASRGAGQGSSPLH
TRBV27 ASSLSAGGSEAF
TRBV10-1 ASSATFDRQKERITNEKLF
TRBV5-6 ASSRPVDRDRDEGYT
TRBV11-3 ASSLGSGGVMNTEAF
TRBV4-1 ASSQAARLEIVEQY
TRBV27 ASSWGAQGAHEQY